These T cell receptor beta chains were read from a single sample in a study of T cell responses to AZD1222 COVID-19 vaccine. TCRdb's table, derived via immunoSEQ multiplex PCR, lists solely in-frame clones and lacks some. The sample includes 100,000 to 150,000 clones, about nine tenths of them seen just once. Sequenced material: peripheral blood, taken on day 0 of AZD1222 vaccination. The receptors were gathered from an adult in good health. Each CDR3 is given with its conserved first and last residue. The order of the fields is D gene, J gene, V gene, CDR3 protein. A D gene is named only where the DNA matches it firmly.

>.|TRBJ2-2|TRBV2
CASSENPTGELFF
>TRBD2|TRBJ2-1|TRBV10-1
CASSAGLAGRNEQFF
>.|TRBJ1-1|TRBV5-4
CASIPGDRNTEAFF
>.|TRBJ2-7|TRBV7-2
CASSLESGSRYEQYF
>.|TRBJ2-7|TRBV10-3
CAILKQGGNEQYF
>.|TRBJ2-7|TRBV1
CTSSQDNYEQYF
>.|TRBJ2-7|TRBV2
CASSVDYEQYF
>TRBD1|TRBJ1-2|TRBV2
CASISTGASNYGYTF
>.|TRBJ2-3|TRBV21-1
CASSKEYFGPKTDTQYF
>.|TRBJ2-2|TRBV6-1
CASSAAPPVTAGELFF
>TRBD2|TRBJ2-7|TRBV9
CASSPLGSGGFYEQYF
>.|TRBJ1-4|TRBV19
CASRYEKLFF
>.|TRBJ1-5|TRBV28
CASSLGVQPQHF
>.|TRBJ2-5|TRBV4-1
CASSQDDRIGTQYF
>TRBD1|TRBJ2-7|TRBV5-1
CASSSGTATYEQYF
>.|TRBJ1-5|TRBV7-8
CASSLGPGTQVGGFGSQHF
>TRBD1|TRBJ2-2|TRBV9
CASSVAGTGYAGELFF
>.|TRBJ2-7|TRBV3-1/TRBV3-2
CASSPTAAYEQYF
>.|TRBJ1-1|TRBV18
CASSPPEGSQGTEAFF
>.|TRBJ1-2|TRBV21-1
CASSRSRDRDYGYTF
>.|TRBJ1-1|TRBV27
CASSFYGTGEAFF
>TRBD1|TRBJ1-2|TRBV24-1
CATSDLGTGGVYGYTF
>.|TRBJ2-7|TRBV5-1
CASSLDRGLEQYF
>.|TRBJ1-5|TRBV2
CASRPQGNSNQPQHF
>TRBD1|TRBJ1-2|TRBV3-1/TRBV3-2
CASSHLGTDNGYTF
>TRBD1|TRBJ1-2|TRBV7-9
CASSSLRTGVFFYTF
>TRBD1|TRBJ1-2|TRBV20-1
CSATGGYGYTF
>TRBD1|TRBJ1-1|TRBV27
CASSLYRGMNTEAFF
>TRBD1|TRBJ1-3|TRBV10-3
CAISDFRDRDNTIYF
>.|TRBJ1-5|TRBV5-5
CASSLADSSNQPQHF
>.|TRBJ1-4|TRBV28
CASSFRTALATNEKLFF
>TRBD1|TRBJ1-1|TRBV18
CASSFRDRSKHWEAFF
>TRBD2|TRBJ2-5|TRBV9
CATRVRRGGPLQETQYF
>.|TRBJ1-6|TRBV9
CASSVGPGHNSPLHF
>.|TRBJ1-1|TRBV5-1
CASSQGHSNTEAFF
>TRBD1|TRBJ1-5|TRBV7-8
CASSRGQGLGRSNQPQHF
>.|TRBJ2-1|TRBV7-2
CASSPWGAGYNEQFF